Listed here are 29 T cell receptor beta chains from one sample, sequenced in a study of a mutant IDH1 vaccine in newly diagnosed glioma. For these TCRs, the target antigens are not known. The time point: week 23, last vaccination. In every dose of vaccine, 300 ug of mutant IDH1 20-mer peptide was given alongside topical imiquimod. Libraries were prepared by immunoSEQ multiplex PCR; TCRdb keeps only in-frame clonotypes and omits some of them. The repertoire includes 50,000 to 60,000 clones, roughly 80% of them detected once, and roughly 6.2% sits in the top ten. Material: PBMCs, obtained from a glioma patient whose treatment included an IDH1 peptide vaccine. These receptors were taken from a man aged 40-49 years with glioma.

This clone is deemed medium-sized. The rearrangement uses TRBV27 and TRBJ1-6, with D maybe TRBD1 (6 bases). Trimming pared 2 bases from V and 7 bases from J, leaving 12 bases between. The V gene's germline CDR1 is MNHEY and CDR2 SMNVEV (reference sequence). This CDR3 contains 15 residues. The CDR3 nucleotides are TGTGCCAGCAGTTTAACGACCAGGGGAAATTCACCCCTCCACTTT. Protein product: CASSLTTRGNSPLHF.

The gene calls are TRBV30 and TRBJ2-3, with TRBD2 matching 8 bases. This CDR3 region has 14 residues. Per germline, CDR1 GTSNPN and CDR2 SVGIG (reference sequence). J was trimmed by 5 bases and V by 5 bases; bases with no gene match: 9. CDR3 DNA: TGTGCCTGGGCGATAGCGGGGTTTGGAGATACGCAGTATTTT. Translating it yields CAWAIAGFGDTQYF.

CDR3 coding DNA: TGTGCCAGCAGCTTGAGGAGGGAGCAGTACTTC. Its protein is CASSLRREQYF. J is TRBJ2-7 and V is TRBV7-9, with D tentatively TRBD2 (5 bases). The CDR3 contains 11 residues. Deletions cut 3 bases from V and 7 bases from J, with 7 bases between. Germline loops: CDR1 SEHNR, CDR2 FQNEAQ (reference sequence).

The gene calls are TRBV6-5 and TRBJ1-6; 7 positions match TRBD1. The V and J ends lost 0 bases and 9 bases, in that order; junction bases with no gene match: 5. This CDR3 contains 15 residues. Germline lookup yields CDR1 MNHEY and CDR2 SVGAGI. CDR3 nucleotides: TGTGCCAGCAGTTACTCGACCAGGGGGGGTTCACCCCTCCACTTT. Translated, it gives CASSYSTRGGSPLHF.

The chain carries TRBV6-5 and TRBJ1-1; the D gene is possibly TRBD1 (6 bases). CDR3 length equals 14 residues. Per germline, CDR1 MNHEY and CDR2 SVGAGI. The V and J ends lost 2 bases and 4 bases respectively, with 11 bases between them. CDR3 bases: TGTGCCAGCAGTTACGGGGGGCTTGGCACTGAAGCTTTCTTT. It encodes CASSYGGLGTEAFF.

The CDR3 DNA reads as TGTGCCAGCAGCCAGCCCGGAGATACGCAGTATTTT. Amino acid sequence: CASSQPGDTQYF. The J gene is TRBJ2-3, the V gene TRBV7-9; unclear D gene. The CDR3 runs 12 residues. Germline lookup yields CDR1 SEHNR and CDR2 FQNEAQ (reference sequence). Trimming shortened V by 5 bases and J by 5 bases, and 8 bases separated the two germline ends.

This clone was counted a single time. The chain joins TRBV7-8 to TRBJ2-2; TRBD1 aligns across 9 bases. V trimming: 1 base; J trimming: 6 bases; junction bases outside the gene matches: 9. CDR1 SGHVS and CDR2 FQNEAQ come from the germline V gene. This CDR3 spans 17 amino acids. The CDR3 loop reads CASSLGDRDVWAGELFF. DNA of the CDR3: TGTGCCAGCAGCTTAGGGGACAGGGATGTTTGGGCCGGGGAGCTGTTTTTT.

This clone was observed once. The rearrangement links TRBV2 to TRBJ1-2, with D perhaps TRBD1 (5 bases). This CDR3 spans 13 amino acids. Per the germline V gene, CDR1 is SNHLY and CDR2 is FYNNEI. Trimming took off 6 bases at V and 4 bases at J, with 12 bases between the two ends. CDR3 region: CASSGDGTYGYTF. CDR3 nucleotide sequence: TGTGCCAGCAGCGGGGACGGGACCTATGGCTACACCTTC.

This rearrangement joins TRBV5-1 to TRBJ1-1; D unresolved. Trimming stripped 3 bases from V and 2 bases from J, with 8 bases between. Germline V gives CDR1 SGHRS, CDR2 YFSETQ. The CDR3 is 13 residues long. The CDR3 spells CASSYGDNTEAFF. CDR3 DNA: TGCGCCAGCAGCTACGGGGATAACACTGAAGCTTTCTTT. Variable domain in full (rest from reference TRBV5-1 and TRBJ1-1): KAGVTQTPRYLIKTRGQQVTLSCSPISGHRSVSWYQQTPGQGLQFLFEYFSETQRNKGNFPGRFSGRQFSNSRSEMNVSTLELGDSALYLCASSYGDNTEAFFGQGTRLTVV.

CDR3 in DNA: TGTGCCAGCAGCTTGACCTCAGGGACCCAGTACTTC. Its translation: CASSLTSGTQYF. The V gene is TRBV5-6, the J gene TRBJ2-5; D not resolved. The V and J ends lost 1 base and 7 bases respectively, with 8 bases between them. There are 12 residues in the CDR3. Germline V lookup: CDR1 SGHDT, CDR2 YYEEEE.

The chain employs TRBV6-5 and TRBJ2-2, with D perhaps matching TRBD1 (5 bases). The CDR3 runs to 15 residues. V lost 7 bases and J lost 4, with 16 bases in between. Per the germline V gene, CDR1 is MNHEY and CDR2 is SVGAGI. The CDR3 region is CASNPRASSTGELFF. Written as DNA, the CDR3 is TGTGCCAGCAATCCCAGGGCCTCGAGCACCGGGGAGCTGTTTTTT.

In nucleotides, the CDR3 is TGTGCCACCAGCAGAGATCTCCCCAGGAAGCATCAGCCCCAGCATTTT. Translated, it gives CATSRDLPRKHQPQHF. V and J are TRBV15 and TRBJ1-5, with D unclear. Deletions cut 0 bases from V and 5 bases from J, with 14 bases between. CDR1 LNHNV and CDR2 YYDKDF come from the germline V gene (reference sequence). The CDR3 length is 16 residues.

The V call is TRBV11-2, the J call TRBJ2-2, with D hard to call. Germline V gives CDR1 SGHAT, CDR2 FQNNGV. Trimming cost V 5 bases and J 6 bases, with 10 bases left between them. The length of the CDR3 is 13 residues. The CDR3 sequence is CASSNTMAGELFF. The CDR3 nucleotides are TGTGCCAGCAGCAATACGATGGCCGGGGAGCTGTTTTTT.

This clone was picked up a small number of times. This chain uses TRBV19 with TRBJ2-7; 7 nucleotides align to TRBD2. Germline V gene data show CDR1 as LNHDA and CDR2 as SQIVND (reference sequence). J lost 5 bases, V lost 5 bases, and 6 bases had no gene match. This CDR3 has 13 residues. The CDR3: CASSLGGSNEQYF. The CDR3 coding sequence is TGTGCCAGTAGTTTGGGCGGGAGCAACGAGCAGTACTTC.

The chain carries TRBV5-1 and TRBJ2-4, with 7 bases matching TRBD1. The CDR3 contains 14 residues. Germline V gene lookup returns CDR1 SGHRS and CDR2 YFSETQ. The V and J ends lost 4 bases and 5 bases, in that order; junction bases with no gene match: 6. CDR3 amino acids: CASSRNTGENIQYF. Here the CDR3 DNA reads TGCGCCAGCAGCCGAAACACAGGGGAAAACATTCAGTACTTC.

By share, this clone counts as medium-sized. The V and J genes are TRBV18 and TRBJ2-1; 12 bases align to TRBD1. V lost 1 base, J lost 5 bases, and 9 bases stayed unmatched. The CDR3 extends over 18 amino acids. CDR1 KGHSH and CDR2 LQKENI come from the germline V gene. The CDR3 spells CASSPRPPGQGAHNEQFF. CDR3 nucleotide sequence: TGTGCCAGCTCACCACGGCCACCGGGACAGGGGGCCCACAATGAGCAGTTCTTC.

This rearrangement joins TRBV6-6 to TRBJ1-3; perhaps TRBD1 as D (6 bases). Germline CDR1 and CDR2: MNHNY and SVGAGI (reference sequence). The CDR3 consists of 14 residues. V gave up 7 bases and J gave up 1 base, with 11 bases separating them. The DNA of the CDR3 is TGTGCCAGCACCCTACAGGGTTCTGGAAACACCATATATTTT. It is translated as CASTLQGSGNTIYF.

This sequence joins TRBV2 and TRBJ2-2, with unresolved D. This CDR3 is built from 15 residues. Germline V CDR1 and CDR2: SNHLY, FYNNEI. Between the trimmed V and J ends, which lost 3 bases and 6 bases, there was a span of 14 bases. The CDR3 spells CASSDGKVSPGELFF. CDR3 nucleotide sequence: TGTGCCAGCAGTGATGGCAAAGTGAGTCCCGGGGAGCTGTTTTTT.

The V gene is TRBV2, the J gene TRBJ1-1, with a weak D call TRBD1 (5 bases). Germline CDR1 and CDR2: SNHLY and FYNNEI. The ends were cut back, 1 base at V and 2 bases at J, with 5 bases in the middle. CDR3 length: 13 amino acids. In DNA, the CDR3 is TGTGCCAGCAGTGAAGGGGGCAACACTGAAGCTTTCTTT. This translates into CASSEGGNTEAFF.

The chain recombines TRBV14 with TRBJ1-5, with D possibly matching TRBD1 (6 bases). The germline gives CDR1 SGHDN, CDR2 FVKESK. The CDR3 is 12 residues long. Deletions cut 5 bases from V and 11 bases from J, with 13 bases between. DNA for the CDR3: TGTGCCAGCAGCTTTGGGCAGGGGACCCAGCATTTT. Protein: CASSFGQGTQHF.

This clone was counted a single time. The CDR3 loop is CASSIDPNYGYTF. The CDR3, as DNA: TGTGCCAGCAGCATAGACCCAAACTATGGCTACACCTTC. The V and J genes are TRBV6-6 and TRBJ1-2; D is unresolved. The germline gives CDR1 MNHNY, CDR2 SVGAGI (reference sequence). Between the trimmed V and J ends, which lost 6 bases and 2 bases, there was a span of 10 bases. The CDR3 contains 13 residues.

The chain recombines TRBV5-5 with TRBJ1-4, with a weak D call TRBD1 (5 bases). Germline-derived CDR1 and CDR2 are SGHKS and YYEKEE (reference sequence). The CDR3 sequence is 16 residues long. V lost 4 bases and J lost 5, with 18 bases in between. The CDR3 loop is CASSPSGTRINEKLFF. As DNA, the CDR3 is TGTGCCAGCAGCCCCTCCGGGACGCGGATCAATGAAAAACTGTTTTTT.

This chain connects TRBV7-9 to TRBJ1-3; 7 positions match TRBD1. Losses at the gene ends were 7 bases for V and 4 bases for J; bases not matched to a gene: 10. From germline, CDR1 is SEHNR and CDR2 FQNEAQ (reference sequence). The CDR3 consists of 15 residues. The CDR3 coding sequence is TGTGCCAGCACCTCAGGGGGTTATTCCGGAAACACCATATATTTT. Translated, it gives CASTSGGYSGNTIYF.

V and J are TRBV19 and TRBJ1-1, with D unclear. The germline V gene encodes CDR1 LNHDA and CDR2 SQIVND (reference sequence). This CDR3 is built from 15 residues. Trimming pared 10 bases from V and 1 base from J, leaving 19 bases between. CDR3 loop: CATTRIPGSNTEAFF. CDR3 nucleotides: TGTGCCACCACACGGATCCCGGGTTCGAACACTGAAGCTTTCTTT.

The chain employs TRBV5-6 and TRBJ1-5; D is unresolved. The CDR3 is made up of 13 amino acids. From germline, CDR1 is SGHDT and CDR2 YYEEEE. Trimming left V 3 bases short and J 9 bases short, with 13 bases between. Written as DNA, the CDR3 is TGTGCCAGCAGCTGGGGTTCTGCAGGGCCCCAGCATTTT. Protein product: CASSWGSAGPQHF.

The chain is built from TRBV5-5 and TRBJ1-1; tentatively, D is TRBD1 (6 bases). Germline CDR1 and CDR2: SGHKS and YYEKEE (reference sequence). V was clipped by 4 bases and J by 5 bases, with 18 bases between them. The CDR3 consists of 15 residues. The CDR3 is CASSRVAGEGTEAFF. In DNA form, the CDR3 reads TGTGCCAGCAGCCGGGTGGCAGGGGAGGGGACTGAAGCTTTCTTT.

This chain links TRBV7-9 with TRBJ1-6, with a tentative D call TRBD1 (5 bases). The length of the CDR3 is 15 residues. The ends were cut back, 5 bases at V and 4 bases at J, with 12 bases in the middle. CDR1 is SEHNR, CDR2 FQNEAQ, per germline (reference sequence). For the CDR3, the DNA is TGTGCCAGCAGCCCCGGGGGGGGGTATAATTCACCCCTCCACTTT. It yields the protein CASSPGGGYNSPLHF.

The chain is built from TRBV19 and TRBJ2-1; the D is unclear. Germline CDR1 and CDR2: LNHDA and SQIVND (reference sequence). V dropped 10 bases and J dropped 5 bases, with 18 bases sitting between them. The CDR3 spans 14 residues. CDR3 amino acids: CATTSLLQHNEQFF. The DNA of the CDR3 is TGTGCCACCACATCCCTCCTCCAACACAATGAGCAGTTCTTC.

This sequence joins TRBV7-9 and TRBJ2-7, with a weak D call TRBD1 (5 bases). With 1 base removed from V and 9 bases from J, the gap between germline ends came to 7 bases. This CDR3 spans 11 amino acids. Germline V CDR1 and CDR2: SEHNR, FQNEAQ (reference sequence). The CDR3 DNA follows: TGTGCCAGCAGCTTAGGGGGCGGGCAGTACTTC. It translates to CASSLGGGQYF.